Here is one T cell receptor (beta chain) with its context. The sample originates from a study of T cell changes during pregnancy in multiple sclerosis. Sequencing was performed with immunoSEQ multiplex PCR; in TCRdb, only in-frame clones are kept and a portion is missing. This sample has about 98,000 clones; roughly 94% occur once, and the top ten carry 2% to 3%. Sequencing used peripheral blood, obtained after pregnancy. The TCR sequence derives from a female donor in good health, enrolled as a control in a pregnancy study.

The CDR3 region has the DNA TGTGCCAGCAGTTACGAGCGGGGGGGCTTGAAAGAGACCCAGTACTTC. It codes for CASSYERGGLKETQYF. V and J are TRBV6-5 and TRBJ2-5, with 10 bases that match TRBD2. The CDR3 contains 16 residues. V dropped 2 bases and J dropped 3; count of bases not matched to a gene: 6. Germline V gives CDR1 MNHEY, CDR2 SVGAGI.